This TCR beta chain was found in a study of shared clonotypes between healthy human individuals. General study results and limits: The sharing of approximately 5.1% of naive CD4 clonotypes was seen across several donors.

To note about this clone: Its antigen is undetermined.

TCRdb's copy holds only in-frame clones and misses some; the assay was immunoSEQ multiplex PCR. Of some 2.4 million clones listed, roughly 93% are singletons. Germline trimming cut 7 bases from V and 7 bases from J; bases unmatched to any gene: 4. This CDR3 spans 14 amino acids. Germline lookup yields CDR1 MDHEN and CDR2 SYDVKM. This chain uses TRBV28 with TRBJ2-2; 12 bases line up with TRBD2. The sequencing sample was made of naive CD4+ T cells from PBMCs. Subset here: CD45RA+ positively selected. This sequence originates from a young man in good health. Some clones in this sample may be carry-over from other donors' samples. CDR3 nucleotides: TGTGCCAGCATAAGACTAGCGGGAGTCGGGGAGCTGTTTTTT. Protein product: CASIRLAGVGELFF.